Below are 32 T cell receptor beta chains sequenced from a single sample in a study of monozygotic twins with inflammatory bowel disease. One entry per CDR3 protein, without DNA, is what TCRdb gives after re-calling the 5' RACE reads. This sample carries some 150,000 distinct CDR3 sequences, with 2% to 3% going to the ten biggest clones. The sequencing sample was made of blood. The receptors derive from a human donor with ulcerative colitis or Crohn's disease, or a healthy co-twin of an affected twin (not recorded which).

The CDR3 is CASSFGQGATETQYF. The chain has TRBV5-6 and TRBJ2-5; TCRdb returns TRBD1, unconfirmable since there is no DNA. Germline values: CDR1 SGHDT, CDR2 YYEEEE. The CDR3 loop spans 15 amino acids.

This sequence joins TRBV12-3 or TRBV12-4 and TRBJ2-7; TCRdb indicates TRBD1, and absent DNA this call remains unverified. CDR3 length equals 13 residues. CDR3 region: CASSFQRGGEQYF.

J is TRBJ2-2 and V is TRBV5-4; TCRdb indicates TRBD1, and absent DNA this call remains unverified. Germline V gene data show CDR1 as SGHNT and CDR2 as YYREEE (reference sequence). This CDR3 comprises 15 residues. The CDR3 is CASSSGQVNTGELFF.

The chain carries TRBV7-9 and TRBJ1-1. CDR1 SEHNR and CDR2 FQNEAQ come from the germline V gene (reference sequence). The CDR3 length is 14 residues. The CDR3 protein is CASSPEGRLTEAFF.

This rearrangement joins TRBV19 to TRBJ1-2. CDR1 and CDR2 (germline): LNHDA, SQIVND (reference sequence). The CDR3 is made up of 12 amino acids. This CDR3 is CASSRQIYGYTF.

The chain carries TRBV12-3 or TRBV12-4 and TRBJ1-6; lacking DNA, the TRBD1 call made by TCRdb goes unchecked. This CDR3 contains 12 residues. The CDR3: CASTQGGSPLHF.

CDR3 protein: CSARDRRHLSNQPQHF. This sequence joins TRBV20-1 and TRBJ1-5. The CDR3 consists of 16 residues. Germline values: CDR1 DFQATT, CDR2 SNEGSKA (reference sequence).

This chain connects TRBV18 to TRBJ2-7; TCRdb proposes TRBD1, but this gene call is untestable without DNA. The CDR3 is 17 amino acids. In germline, CDR1 is KGHSH, CDR2 LQKENI. The CDR3 is CASSHITGTTSSYEQYF.

The genes are TRBV12-3 or TRBV12-4 and TRBJ2-5; TCRdb indicates TRBD1, and absent DNA this call remains unverified. The CDR3 spans 13 residues. This chain's CDR3 is CASTGQIQETQYF.

This chain connects TRBV27 to TRBJ2-7; TCRdb picks TRBD1, but there is no DNA to check that call. This CDR3 has 15 amino acids. Germline values: CDR1 MNHEY, CDR2 SMNVEV (reference sequence). CDR3 loop: CASSLSRTGTYEQYF.

The rearrangement joins TRBV12-3 or TRBV12-4 to TRBJ2-3; the TRBD1 assignment by TCRdb is unverifiable without DNA. The CDR3 length is 16 residues. The CDR3 is CASSYGDRAPVDTQYF.

V and J are TRBV6-6 and TRBJ2-7; absent DNA, TCRdb's TRBD1 call cannot be checked. The germline V gene has CDR1 MNHNY and CDR2 SVGAGI (reference sequence). The length of the CDR3 is 14 residues. The CDR3 spells CASSPKGPSYEQYF.

The CDR3 sequence: CASSLSAGEGGHGYTF. V is TRBV7-6 and J is TRBJ1-2. This CDR3 contains 16 residues. The germline CDR1 and CDR2 sequences are SGHVS and FNYEAQ.

The chain recombines TRBV7-3 with TRBJ2-7; TCRdb selects TRBD2, and the lack of DNA leaves this call unchecked. The CDR3 spans 15 residues. Germline values: CDR1 SGHTA, CDR2 FQGTGA. CDR3: CASSLTGLAGGEQYF.

The CDR3 loop reads CASSQELRQAYGYTF. The rearrangement uses TRBV4-2 and TRBJ1-2; absent DNA, TCRdb's TRBD1 call cannot be checked. CDR3 length: 15 residues. Germline CDR1 reads LGHNA; CDR2 reads YNFKEQ.

This chain joins TRBV20-1 and TRBJ2-3; TCRdb gives TRBD1 as the D gene, but with no DNA this cannot be confirmed. The CDR3 spans 15 residues. The germline CDR1 and CDR2 sequences are DFQATT and SNEGSKA (reference sequence). CDR3 sequence: CSAVSAREETDTQYF.

The V gene is TRBV18, the J gene TRBJ1-1; the TCRdb D gene call, TRBD1, has no DNA to confirm it. The CDR3 is 14 residues long. CDR1 and CDR2 (germline): KGHSH, LQKENI. CDR3 sequence: CASSPLQGATEAFF.

This chain links TRBV7-3 with TRBJ2-3; the TCRdb D gene call, TRBD2, has no DNA to confirm it. Germline V gives CDR1 SGHTA, CDR2 FQGTGA. The CDR3 covers 13 residues. The CDR3 reads CASSLQRGDTQYF. The variable domain in full, completed from reference TRBV7-3 and TRBJ2-3, reads GAGVSQTPSNKVTEKGKYVELRCDPISGHTALYWYRQSLGQGPEFLIYFQGTGAADDSGLPNDRFFAVRPEGSVSTLKIQRTERGDSAVYLCASSLQRGDTQYFGPGTRLTVL.

The V call is TRBV10-3, the J call TRBJ2-7; as DNA is missing, the TRBD2 call by TCRdb cannot be tested. The CDR3 consists of 14 residues. Germline CDR1 reads ENHRY; CDR2 reads SYGVKD. The CDR3 loop reads CAISAVAGGYEQYF.

The chain uses TRBV12-3 or TRBV12-4 and TRBJ1-1. This CDR3 is 12 amino acids long. CDR3 region: CASSLAGVVSFF.

The genes are TRBV20-1 and TRBJ2-7; TCRdb's D gene call, TRBD1, goes unchecked for lack of DNA. The length of the CDR3 is 15 residues. Germline V lookup: CDR1 DFQATT, CDR2 SNEGSKA (reference sequence). CDR3 amino acids: CSATDPGTGGHEQYF.

The rearrangement joins TRBV6-4 to TRBJ2-1; the D gene TCRdb calls, TRBD2, cannot be checked with no DNA. The CDR3 runs 14 residues. CDR1 MRHNA and CDR2 SNTAGT come from the germline V gene. CDR3 in amino acids: CASSPGTSGDEQFF.

The V and J genes are TRBV4-2 and TRBJ2-2; as DNA is missing, the TRBD2 call by TCRdb cannot be tested. Germline V CDR1 and CDR2: LGHNA, YNFKEQ. This CDR3 region has 16 residues. The chain's CDR3 is CASSPKKREGVGELFF.

V and J are TRBV6-5 and TRBJ1-4; TCRdb's D call of TRBD1 is untestable without DNA. Germline CDR1 MNHEY, CDR2 SVGAGI. CDR3 size: 16 residues. CDR3 protein: CASSVNPGGWGEKLFF.

The chain combines TRBV12-5 with TRBJ2-2; the D call from TCRdb, TRBD1, cannot be confirmed without DNA. The CDR3 spans 14 residues. Germline assignment: CDR1 LGHNT and CDR2 FRNRAP. The CDR3 sequence: CASGQGFGTGELFF.

The chain links TRBV3-1 to TRBJ1-5; the D call from TCRdb, TRBD1, cannot be confirmed without DNA. This CDR3 is 17 amino acids long. CDR1 is LGHDT and CDR2 is YNNKEL in the germline V gene (reference sequence). This CDR3 is CASSPRTGLYSNQPQHF.

The gene calls are TRBV5-4 and TRBJ1-2; the D call from TCRdb, TRBD1, cannot be confirmed without DNA. CDR1 is SGHNT and CDR2 is YYREEE in the germline V gene (reference sequence). This CDR3 region has 15 residues. CDR3 sequence: CASSRPGTGDYGYTF.

This chain links TRBV5-6 with TRBJ1-1; TCRdb reports TRBD1, a call that lacks DNA to check it against. Germline-derived CDR1 and CDR2 are SGHDT and YYEEEE. The length of the CDR3 is 15 residues. This CDR3 reads CASTNQGGGNTEAFF. The full variable domain, with the rest looked up from reference TRBV5-6 and TRBJ1-1, is DAGVTQSPTHLIKTRGQQVTLRCSPKSGHDTVSWYQQALGQGPQFIFQYYEEEERQRGNFPDRFSGHQFPNYSSELNVNALLLGDSALYLCASTNQGGGNTEAFFGQGTRLTVV.

The chain combines TRBV20-1 with TRBJ1-5; TCRdb's D call of TRBD1 is untestable without DNA. CDR3 length: 14 amino acids. Germline assignment: CDR1 DFQATT and CDR2 SNEGSKA (reference sequence). The CDR3 is CSASYPPSNQPQHF.

This rearrangement joins TRBV19 to TRBJ1-1; absent DNA, TCRdb's TRBD1 call cannot be checked. The germline gives CDR1 LNHDA, CDR2 SQIVND (reference sequence). The CDR3 contains 14 residues. CDR3 in amino acids: CASLKGLLNTEAFF. Variable domain in full (rest from reference TRBV19 and TRBJ1-1): DGGITQSPKYLFRKEGQNVTLSCEQNLNHDAMYWYRQDPGQGLRLIYYSQIVNDFQKGDIAEGYSVSREKKESFPLTVTSAQKNPTAFYLCASLKGLLNTEAFFGQGTRLTVV.

The CDR3: CASSSLLATTDTQYF. The J gene is TRBJ2-3, the V gene TRBV6-1; TCRdb names TRBD2, which stays unverified in the absence of DNA. There are 15 residues in the CDR3. The germline gives CDR1 MNHNS, CDR2 SASEGT.

The chain links TRBV5-4 to TRBJ2-3; with no DNA, the TCRdb D assignment of TRBD2 cannot be verified. The CDR3 contains 15 residues. CDR1 SGHNT and CDR2 YYREEE come from the germline V gene (reference sequence). CDR3 residues: CASSPSGSAPDTQYF.